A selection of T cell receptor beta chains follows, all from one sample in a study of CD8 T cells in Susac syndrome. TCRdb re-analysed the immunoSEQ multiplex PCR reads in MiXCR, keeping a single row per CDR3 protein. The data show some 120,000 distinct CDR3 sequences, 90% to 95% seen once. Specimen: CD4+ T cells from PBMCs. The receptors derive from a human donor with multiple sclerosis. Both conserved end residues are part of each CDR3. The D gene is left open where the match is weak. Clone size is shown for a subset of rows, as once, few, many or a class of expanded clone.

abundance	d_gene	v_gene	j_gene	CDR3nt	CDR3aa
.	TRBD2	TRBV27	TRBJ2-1	TGTGCCAGCAAACCTAGCGGGAGGGCCCACAATGAGCAGTTCTTC	CASKPSGRAHNEQFF
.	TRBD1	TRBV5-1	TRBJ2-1	TGCGCCAGCAGACTGACAGGGGGCGCCTACAATGAGCAGTTCTTC	CASRLTGGAYNEQFF
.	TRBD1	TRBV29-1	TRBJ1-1	TGCAGCGCCAAGGGACAGGCGGGCACTGAAGCTTTCTTT	CSAKGQAGTEAFF
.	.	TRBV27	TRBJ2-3	TGTGCCAGCAGCCCCTCTCGAACTTGGGTCAACACCGGGAAGTCAGATACGCAGTATTTT	CASSPSRTWVNTGKSDTQYF
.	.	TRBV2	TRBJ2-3	TGTGCCAGCGACTGGGAGTTTTCAGATACGCAGTATTTT	CASDWEFSDTQYF
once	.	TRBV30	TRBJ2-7	TGTGCCTGGAGTCCCGTTGGATGGAAGTACGAGCAGTACTTC	CAWSPVGWKYEQYF
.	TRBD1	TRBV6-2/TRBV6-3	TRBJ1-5	TGTGCCAGCAGTTACGGGGACAGGGTGAGTCAGCCCCAGCATTTT	CASSYGDRVSQPQHF
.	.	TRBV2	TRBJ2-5	TGTGCCAGCAGTACACAAACAGGGCAGGAGACCCAGTACTTC	CASSTQTGQETQYF
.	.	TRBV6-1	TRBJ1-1	TGTGCCAGCAGTGATGGGTTTAACACTGAAGCTTTCTTT	CASSDGFNTEAFF
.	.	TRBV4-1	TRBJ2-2	TGCGCCAGCAGCCAGGATCGAACGGTAGCCGGGGAGCTGTTTTTT	CASSQDRTVAGELFF
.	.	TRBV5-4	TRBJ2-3	TGTGCCAGCAGATTGGGGCAAGAAGGCACAGATACGCAGTATTTT	CASRLGQEGTDTQYF
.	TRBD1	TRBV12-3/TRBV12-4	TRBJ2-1	TGTGCCAGCAGTGTCTCGGGGACAGGGTTTTACAATGAGCAGTTCTTC	CASSVSGTGFYNEQFF
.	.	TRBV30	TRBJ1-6	TGTGCCTGGGACGGTGGATCACCCCTCCACTTT	CAWDGGSPLHF
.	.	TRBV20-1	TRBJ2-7	TGCAGTGCTGGCGCGGTGGCCCGCCGTGGCGAGCAGTACTTC	CSAGAVARRGEQYF
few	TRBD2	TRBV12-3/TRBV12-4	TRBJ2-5	TGTGCCAGCAGTCTAGCGGGGAAAGAGACCCAGTACTTC	CASSLAGKETQYF
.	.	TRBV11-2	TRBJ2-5	TGTGCCAGCAGTCGGGCCGCCACTGAGTCGGAGACCCAGTACTTC	CASSRAATESETQYF
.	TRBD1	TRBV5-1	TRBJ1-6	TGCGCCAGCAGCTTGGTGGTTGGACAGGAGTATTCACCCCTCCACTTT	CASSLVVGQEYSPLHF
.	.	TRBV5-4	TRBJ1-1	TGTGCCAGCAGCTTGGAGGGGGGGGCGGGAGATGAAGCTTTCTTT	CASSLEGGAGDEAFF
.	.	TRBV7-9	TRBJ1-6	TGTGCCAGCGGGGGGGACGTCCGGTCTAATTCACCCCTCCACTTT	CASGGDVRSNSPLHF
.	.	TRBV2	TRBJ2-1	TGTGCCAGCAGTGGGAGACAGGCCTGGGCGGGGGATGAGCAGTTCTTC	CASSGRQAWAGDEQFF
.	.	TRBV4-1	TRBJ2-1	TGCGCCAGCAGCCAAGTAATTTCACACGAATCCTACAATGAGCAGTTCTTC	CASSQVISHESYNEQFF
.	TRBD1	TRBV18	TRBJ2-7	TGTGCCAGCTCACGCGGACAGGGGGCCGGCGAGCAGTACTTC	CASSRGQGAGEQYF
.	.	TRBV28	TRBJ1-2	TGTGCCAGCAGTTTACTCGGGGAGGATGGCTACACCTTC	CASSLLGEDGYTF
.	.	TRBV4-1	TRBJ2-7	TGCGCCAGCAGCTACGAGGATGGCAACCTCCCCTACGAGCAGTACTTC	CASSYEDGNLPYEQYF
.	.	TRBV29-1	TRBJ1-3	TGCAGCGCGGGGGACCGCCGCTCTGGAAACACCATATATTTT	CSAGDRRSGNTIYF
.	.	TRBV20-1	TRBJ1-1	TGCAGTGCTGCGGGGGGACAAGGTTTAACTGAAGCTTTCTTT	CSAAGGQGLTEAFF
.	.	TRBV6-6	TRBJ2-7	TGTGCCAGCAGTTACTCCTTTGGCAGCAGCTCCTACGAGCAGTACTTC	CASSYSFGSSSYEQYF
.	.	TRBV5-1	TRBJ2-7	TGCGCCAGCAGCCCCGACACCTCCTACGAGCAGTACTTC	CASSPDTSYEQYF
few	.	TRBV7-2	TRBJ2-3	TGTGCCAGCAGCTTAGTTGGCGGGGCTAGCACAGATACGCAGTATTTT	CASSLVGGASTDTQYF
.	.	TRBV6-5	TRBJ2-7	TGTGCCAGCAGTTACGGGCTGCCTTGGGAGCAGTACTTC	CASSYGLPWEQYF
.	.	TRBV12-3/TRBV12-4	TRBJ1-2	TGTGCCAGCAGTTCTCCGCCAGGGGAGGGTGGCTACACCTTC	CASSSPPGEGGYTF
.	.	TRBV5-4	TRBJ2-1	TGTGCCAGCAGCCCGGGGACTTCCGCCCGCTGGGATGAGCAGTTCTTC	CASSPGTSARWDEQFF
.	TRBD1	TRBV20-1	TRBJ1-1	TGCAGTGTATCCCGACAGGGCTCTGAAGCTTTCTTT	CSVSRQGSEAFF
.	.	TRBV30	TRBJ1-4	TGTGCCTGGAGTCGGGGGGCTAATGAAAAACTGTTTTTT	CAWSRGANEKLFF
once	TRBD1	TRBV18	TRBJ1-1	TGTGCCAGCTCACCACAGGGGGCATACGGCACTGAAGCTTTCTTT	CASSPQGAYGTEAFF
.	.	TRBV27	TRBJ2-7	TGTGCCAGCAGTTTCCGGGAGTCCTCCTACGAGCAGTACTTC	CASSFRESSYEQYF
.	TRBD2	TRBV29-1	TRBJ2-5	TGCAGCGTTGGGCTCAGCGGGAGAGAAGAGACCCAGTACTTC	CSVGLSGREETQYF
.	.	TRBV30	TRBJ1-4	TGTGCCTGGAGTGAAGGGAAGGGGATTTATGAAAAACTGTTTTTT	CAWSEGKGIYEKLFF
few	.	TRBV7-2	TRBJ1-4	TGTGCCAGCAGTCTAAGGGTACAGGGAAAACTGTTTTTT	CASSLRVQGKLFF
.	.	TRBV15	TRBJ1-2	TGTGCCACCAGCAGAGAACCACAGGGTTTAGATGGCTACACCTTC	CATSREPQGLDGYTF
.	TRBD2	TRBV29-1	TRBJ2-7	TGCAGCGTGAAGGGCCTCGGACTAGCGGGAACCTACGAGCAGTACTTC	CSVKGLGLAGTYEQYF
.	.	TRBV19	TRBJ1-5	TGTGCCAGTAGTATCATAGGGGGATCACAGCCCCAGCATTTT	CASSIIGGSQPQHF
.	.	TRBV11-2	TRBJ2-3	TGTGCCAGCAGCTGGGGGCGGGGAGGCACAGATACGCAGTATTTT	CASSWGRGGTDTQYF
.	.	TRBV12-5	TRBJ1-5	TGTGCTAGTGGTCTCTCAAACCGGGGGGCCCAGCATTTT	CASGLSNRGAQHF
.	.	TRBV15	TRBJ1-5	TGTGCCACCAGCAGGACGTCAACTAGCAATCAGCCCCAGCATTTT	CATSRTSTSNQPQHF
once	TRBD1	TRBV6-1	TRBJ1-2	TGTGCCAGCAGTGAAGCGGAGGGACAGTACTATGGCTACACCTTC	CASSEAEGQYYGYTF
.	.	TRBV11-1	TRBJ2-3	TGTGCCAGCAGCTTAGGAGGTAGCGCAGATACGCAGTATTTT	CASSLGGSADTQYF
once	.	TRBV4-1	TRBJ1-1	TGCGCCAGCAGCCAAGAGGGGGGGCGTGAAGCTTTCTTT	CASSQEGGREAFF
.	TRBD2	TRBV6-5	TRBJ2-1	TGTGCCAGCAGTTACCAGACTAGCGGATACAATGAGCAGTTCTTC	CASSYQTSGYNEQFF
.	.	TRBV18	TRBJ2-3	TGTGCCAGCTCACCAGGAGGGAACCGATACACAGATACGCAGTATTTT	CASSPGGNRYTDTQYF
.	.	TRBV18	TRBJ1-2	TGTGCCAGCTCACCTTCGGGTACTGATGGCTACACCTTC	CASSPSGTDGYTF